A single sample gave rise to the 19 T cell receptor beta chains below, sequenced in a study of T cells in Graves' hyperthyroidism and ophthalmopathy. Researchers took RNA transcripts and amplified the TCR beta CDR3 regions from them. In the first-round RT-PCR of the TCR CDR3, the HTBI primer set was used. TCRdb fed the multiplex PCR reads into MiXCR, producing one record per CDR3 protein. The data hold about 400,000 distinct CDR3 sequences, with about 16% observed a single time. Input material: blood. Receptors were obtained from a woman under 40 with Graves' hyperthyroidism.

This clonotype appeared a single time. This sequence may be a read error, since a much larger clone differs from it by one base. The genes are TRBV4-1 and TRBJ2-5; D uncertain. This CDR3 region has 14 residues. CDR1 is MGHRA, CDR2 YSYEKL, per germline. CDR3 sequence reads: CASSQPHYHETQYF. DNA for the CDR3: TGCGCCAGCAGCCAACCTCACTACCATGAGACCCAGTACTTC.

There are many counts of this clonotype. The chain links TRBV2 to TRBJ1-5; 7 bases are a match to TRBD1. Germline assignment: CDR1 SNHLY and CDR2 FYNNEI. V lost 6 bases to trimming and J lost 4 bases; unmatched junction nucleotides: 6. The CDR3 is made up of 14 amino acids. The chain's CDR3 is CASRAGTANQPQHF. DNA for the CDR3: TGTGCCAGCAGGGCCGGGACAGCAAATCAGCCCCAGCATTTT.

This clonotype was observed a handful of times. The chain couples TRBV20-1 to TRBJ2-1; a weak D match, TRBD2 (5 bases). V was shortened by 4 bases and J by 5 bases, with 12 bases between the two germline ends. CDR1 is DFQATT, CDR2 SNEGSKA, per germline (reference sequence). CDR3 size: 13 residues. CDR3 in amino acids: CSAIGLADNEQFF. CDR3 DNA: TGCAGTGCTATAGGACTCGCGGACAATGAGCAGTTCTTC.

This clonotype appeared a few times. This chain joins TRBV3-1 and TRBJ1-1; D may be TRBD1 (5 bases). Germline CDR1 and CDR2: LGHDT and YNNKEL (reference sequence). V lost 1 base, J lost 0 bases, and 15 bases lay in between. CDR3 size: 17 residues. The CDR3 region is CASSQAPGPSMNTEAFF. DNA of the CDR3: TGTGCCAGCAGCCAAGCCCCAGGGCCGTCGATGAACACTGAAGCTTTCTTT.

This clonotype was observed a handful of times. The chain is built from TRBV6-6 and TRBJ2-7, with D perhaps given as TRBD1 or TRBD2 (6 bases each). Germline CDR1 reads MNHNY; CDR2 reads SVGAGI (reference sequence). This CDR3 has 14 amino acids. V gave up 6 bases and J gave up 7 bases, with 19 bases separating them. The CDR3 coding sequence is TGTGCCAGCAGAAACGGGGGCGAATACTATGAGCAGTACTTC. Its translation: CASRNGGEYYEQYF.

This clonotype was seen many times. The rearrangement uses TRBV27 and TRBJ2-1, with a possible D match to TRBD2 (5 bases). The CDR3 has 14 amino acids. Trimming pared 10 bases from V and 10 bases from J, leaving 23 bases between. The germline gives CDR1 MNHEY, CDR2 SMNVEV (reference sequence). The CDR3 loop reads CATGGGSREGEQFF. As DNA, the CDR3 is TGTGCCACAGGTGGCGGCTCGCGTGAGGGCGAGCAGTTCTTC.

This clonotype was picked up a small number of times. This chain joins TRBV29-1 and TRBJ2-1, with D perhaps being TRBD1 or TRBD2 (5 bases each). The V and J ends lost 6 bases and 12 bases respectively, with 9 bases between them. Per the germline V gene, CDR1 is SQVTM and CDR2 is ANQGSEA. This CDR3 is built from 9 residues. DNA for the CDR3: TGCAGCGTGGGGGAAGCGCAGTTCTTC. Translation: CSVGEAQFF.

This clonotype was seen many times. The chain has TRBV5-5 and TRBJ2-1; D not resolved. The ends were cut back, 4 bases at V and 0 bases at J, with 14 bases in the middle. The CDR3 runs to 16 residues. Germline-derived CDR1 and CDR2 are SGHKS and YYEKEE (reference sequence). In DNA form, the CDR3 reads TGTGCCAGCAGCCCTGTTGGCGGCCGCTCCTACAATGAGCAGTTCTTC. Amino acid sequence: CASSPVGGRSYNEQFF.

This clonotype was detected many times. The V and J genes are TRBV20-1 and TRBJ2-3; no firm D call. Per the germline V gene, CDR1 is DFQATT and CDR2 is SNEGSKA (reference sequence). V dropped 1 base and J dropped 0 bases, with 8 bases sitting between them. The CDR3 consists of 14 residues. The CDR3 DNA reads TGCAGTGCTAGAGTGTCGTCTAGCACAGATACGCAGTATTTT. Translation gives CSARVSSSTDTQYF.

This clonotype was detected many times. The rearrangement links TRBV18 to TRBJ1-5; 7 bases agree with TRBD1. This CDR3 is 15 amino acids long. The trim removed 5 bases at V and 4 bases at J, leaving 8 bases unmatched. Germline CDR1 is KGHSH and CDR2 is LQKENI. Here the CDR3 reads CASSNTGDQNQPQHF. The CDR3 coding sequence is TGTGCCAGCTCAAATACAGGGGACCAAAATCAGCCCCAGCATTTT.

This clonotype was recorded a few times. V usage is TRBV28 and J usage is TRBJ2-7, with 10 positions matching TRBD2. Germline V gives CDR1 MDHEN, CDR2 SYDVKM. V was pared by 1 base and J by 6 bases, with 15 bases of the junction left unmatched. The CDR3 extends over 18 amino acids. The CDR3 protein is CASSLFGTGAGGRVEQYF. The DNA for the CDR3 is TGTGCCAGCAGTTTATTTGGAACTGGAGCGGGAGGGCGGGTCGAGCAGTACTTC.

At least ten counts were recorded for this clonotype. This rearrangement joins TRBV20-1 to TRBJ2-3; 10 positions match TRBD2. Germline CDR1 and CDR2: DFQATT and SNEGSKA (reference sequence). The CDR3 is made up of 19 amino acids. The trim removed 5 bases at V and 1 base at J, leaving 18 bases unmatched. The CDR3 protein is CSAPPRRLAGVWGTDTQYF. In DNA, the CDR3 is TGCAGTGCTCCCCCGCGAAGGCTAGCGGGAGTGTGGGGCACAGATACGCAGTATTTT.

Points on this clonotype: A much more abundant neighbour one base away suggests this may be a read error. The chain uses TRBV6-1 and TRBJ1-1; D unresolved. The CDR3 runs to 15 residues. V was pared by 1 base and J by 4 bases, with 13 bases between. Germline V CDR1 and CDR2: MNHNS, SASEGT. The chain's CDR3 is CASSEGSFRRTEAFF. CDR3 in DNA: TGTGCCAGCAGTGAAGGCTCGTTCAGACGCACTGAAGCTTTCTTT.

This clonotype was counted many times. The chain has TRBV6-1 and TRBJ2-1, with TRBD2 identical over 11 bases. CDR3 size: 15 residues. Germline V gene sequence: CDR1 MNHNS, CDR2 SASEGT. The J segment lost 9 bases and the V segment lost 8 bases, leaving 12 bases of the junction unmatched. The CDR3 here is CASATLAGEGGEQFF. As DNA, the CDR3 is TGTGCCAGCGCAACACTAGCGGGAGAAGGAGGTGAGCAGTTCTTC.

At least ten counts were recorded for this clonotype. The chain carries TRBV20-1 and TRBJ2-5; TRBD1 might be the D (7 bases). The germline V and J ends were trimmed by 5 bases and 2 bases, with 18 bases remaining between them. CDR1 is DFQATT and CDR2 is SNEGSKA in the germline V gene (reference sequence). The CDR3 covers 15 residues. This CDR3 reads CSARYRGLTQETQYF. CDR3 nucleotides: TGCAGTGCTCGTTACAGGGGACTCACTCAAGAGACCCAGTACTTC.

There are a few counts of this clonotype. The CDR3 region has the DNA TGTGCCAGCAGTTTATTGAGGGACAGGGTTCAGCCCCAGCATTTT. It codes for CASSLLRDRVQPQHF. The chain couples TRBV27 to TRBJ1-5; 9 positions agree with TRBD1. CDR1 and CDR2 (germline): MNHEY, SMNVEV (reference sequence). The CDR3 has 15 amino acids. The J segment lost 6 bases and the V segment lost 1 base, leaving 4 bases of the junction unmatched.

This clonotype appeared many times. V and J are TRBV2 and TRBJ2-7; 9 bases align to TRBD2. The germline V gene has CDR1 SNHLY and CDR2 FYNNEI. This CDR3 has 13 residues. This CDR3 reads CATGSGRTYEQYF. The CDR3 DNA sequence: TGTGCGACGGGCAGCGGGAGGACCTACGAGCAGTACTTC.

The CDR3 DNA reads TGCGCCAGCAGCATCGGGACAATCTACTACGAGCAGTACTTC. It is translated as CASSIGTIYYEQYF. The chain employs TRBV5-1 and TRBJ2-7, with a possible D match to TRBD1 (6 bases). Germline values: CDR1 SGHRS, CDR2 YFSETQ. CDR3 size: 14 residues. Trimming removed 4 bases at V and 3 bases at J, with 14 bases between.

This chain joins TRBV7-7 and TRBJ2-6; D perhaps matches TRBD2 (6 bases). CDR1 SSHAT and CDR2 FNYEAQ come from the germline V gene (reference sequence). The CDR3 is 14 amino acids. CDR3 sequence reads: CASGPGTGANVLTF. As DNA, the CDR3 is TGTGCTAGCGGACCGGGGACTGGGGCCAACGTCCTGACTTTC.